These T cell receptor beta chains were read from a single sample in a study of breast tumors, draining lymph nodes, adjacent tissues. Via MiXCR, TCRdb re-called the multiplex PCR reads, giving one row per CDR3 protein. The sample holds around 150,000 distinct CDR3 sequences, around 24% seen once. Sample: axillary lymph node tissue. These TCRs come from a female donor with breast cancer. Some clones in this sample may be carry-over from other donors' samples. Each CDR3 is given with its conserved first and last residue. The D gene is left open where the match is weak. Size is omitted from some rows. Given values are once, few, many or a class for expanded clones.

v_gene: TRBV6-2/TRBV6-3; abundance: .; d_gene: .; j_gene: TRBJ2-5; CDR3nt: TGTGCCACCCGACGGGCGGGATTCCGTGCGGAGACCCAGTACTTC; CDR3aa: CATRRAGFRAETQYF
v_gene: TRBV9; abundance: many; d_gene: TRBD2; j_gene: TRBJ2-1; CDR3nt: TGTGCCAGCAGCGTAGCGGGAGGCTTTAATGAGCAGTTCTTC; CDR3aa: CASSVAGGFNEQFF
v_gene: TRBV11-2; abundance: many; d_gene: .; j_gene: TRBJ1-5; CDR3nt: TGTGCCAGCAGCTATACGAGGGATCAGCCCCAGCATTTT; CDR3aa: CASSYTRDQPQHF
v_gene: TRBV11-3; abundance: many; d_gene: TRBD2; j_gene: TRBJ2-5; CDR3nt: TGTGCCAGCAGCTCACGACTAGCGGGGCAAGAGACCCAGTACTTC; CDR3aa: CASSSRLAGQETQYF
v_gene: TRBV15; abundance: many; d_gene: .; j_gene: TRBJ2-7; CDR3nt: TGTGCCACCAGCAGGGAGGGCCGAGGGGAGCAGTACTTC; CDR3aa: CATSREGRGEQYF
v_gene: TRBV7-3; abundance: many; d_gene: TRBD1; j_gene: TRBJ2-2; CDR3nt: TGTGCCAGCAGCTCCGGGACAGGGGTTAGCGGGGAGCTGTTTTTT; CDR3aa: CASSSGTGVSGELFF
v_gene: TRBV28; abundance: few; d_gene: .; j_gene: TRBJ2-3; CDR3nt: TGTGCCAGCAGGGAGAATCCAGATACGCAGTATTTT; CDR3aa: CASRENPDTQYF
v_gene: TRBV30; abundance: many; d_gene: TRBD1; j_gene: TRBJ2-3; CDR3nt: TGTGCCTGGAGTACCTGGGACAGGAGCACAGATACGCAGTATTTT; CDR3aa: CAWSTWDRSTDTQYF
v_gene: TRBV4-1; abundance: many; d_gene: TRBD1; j_gene: TRBJ2-2; CDR3nt: TGCGCCAGCAGCCATCGCACCCGGGACAGAGGGACCGGGGAGCTGTTTTTT; CDR3aa: CASSHRTRDRGTGELFF
v_gene: TRBV2; abundance: many; d_gene: .; j_gene: TRBJ2-1; CDR3nt: TGTGCCAGCAGATCGGGGCTAGTCACTGAGCAGTTCTTC; CDR3aa: CASRSGLVTEQFF
v_gene: TRBV20-1; abundance: many; d_gene: TRBD2; j_gene: TRBJ2-3; CDR3nt: TGCAGTGCTAGCGACCCTAGCGGGAGGGGTCCTAGCACAGATACGCAGTATTTT; CDR3aa: CSASDPSGRGPSTDTQYF
v_gene: TRBV6-1; abundance: .; d_gene: TRBD2; j_gene: TRBJ2-1; CDR3nt: TGTGCCAGCACGGTAAGCGGGAGTCACAATGAGCAGTTCTTC; CDR3aa: CASTVSGSHNEQFF
v_gene: TRBV6-1; abundance: many; d_gene: TRBD2; j_gene: TRBJ2-1; CDR3nt: TGTGCCAGCAGGACTAGCGGATCCAATGAGCAGTTCTTC; CDR3aa: CASRTSGSNEQFF
v_gene: TRBV11-2; abundance: many; d_gene: .; j_gene: TRBJ2-5; CDR3nt: TGTGCCAGCAGCTGGGGGGCAGGGAACCAAGAGACCCAGTACTTC; CDR3aa: CASSWGAGNQETQYF
v_gene: TRBV14; abundance: many; d_gene: .; j_gene: TRBJ2-3; CDR3nt: TGTGCCAGCAGCCCAGGACTTAGAGAGGGGACAGATACGCAGTATTTT; CDR3aa: CASSPGLREGTDTQYF
v_gene: TRBV14; abundance: many; d_gene: TRBD1; j_gene: TRBJ2-5; CDR3nt: TGTGCCAGCAGCCCTCACTTCGACAGGGAAGAGACCCAGTACTTC; CDR3aa: CASSPHFDREETQYF
v_gene: TRBV5-6; abundance: many; d_gene: TRBD2; j_gene: TRBJ2-2; CDR3nt: TGTGCCAGCAGCTTGGACTCTAGCGGGAGGCCCTCCGGGGAGCTGTTTTTT; CDR3aa: CASSLDSSGRPSGELFF
v_gene: TRBV4-2; abundance: many; d_gene: .; j_gene: TRBJ2-1; CDR3nt: TGTGCCAGCAGCCAAGAGGGCAGGGTGACCTACAATGAGCAGTTCTTC; CDR3aa: CASSQEGRVTYNEQFF
v_gene: TRBV3-1; abundance: .; d_gene: TRBD2; j_gene: TRBJ2-1; CDR3nt: TGTGCCAGTGAACTAGCGGGAGGGTTAAGCTCCTACAATGAGCAGTTCTTC; CDR3aa: CASELAGGLSSYNEQFF
v_gene: TRBV15; abundance: few; d_gene: TRBD1; j_gene: TRBJ2-2; CDR3nt: TGTGCCACCAGCAGATCCAGGACAGGGGGCACCGGGGAGCTGTTTTTT; CDR3aa: CATSRSRTGGTGELFF
v_gene: TRBV6-2/TRBV6-3; abundance: few; d_gene: TRBD1; j_gene: TRBJ2-2; CDR3nt: TGTGCCAGCAGTTACGGGACAGGGGGGACCGGGGAGCTGTTTTTT; CDR3aa: CASSYGTGGTGELFF
v_gene: TRBV20-1; abundance: many; d_gene: .; j_gene: TRBJ2-3; CDR3nt: TGCAGTGCTACCAGCAGGCTGTCGGGCACAGATACGCAGTATTTT; CDR3aa: CSATSRLSGTDTQYF
v_gene: TRBV7-2; abundance: few; d_gene: .; j_gene: TRBJ1-5; CDR3nt: TGTGCCAGCAGCTTAGGCAGGGGTAGCAATCAGCCCCAGCATTTT; CDR3aa: CASSLGRGSNQPQHF
v_gene: TRBV28; abundance: few; d_gene: TRBD1; j_gene: TRBJ2-6; CDR3nt: TGTGCCAGCGGTACCCTCGGGACAGGACACTCTGGGGCCAACGTCCTGACTTTC; CDR3aa: CASGTLGTGHSGANVLTF
v_gene: TRBV19; abundance: many; d_gene: TRBD1; j_gene: TRBJ2-7; CDR3nt: TGTGCCAGTAGCCTTGGACAGGGACCCTACGAGCAGTACTTC; CDR3aa: CASSLGQGPYEQYF
v_gene: TRBV6-6; abundance: many; d_gene: TRBD2; j_gene: TRBJ2-1; CDR3nt: TGTGCCAGCAACCCGGGACTACAGAGAGAGGAGCAGTTCTTC; CDR3aa: CASNPGLQREEQFF
v_gene: TRBV11-2; abundance: many; d_gene: TRBD2; j_gene: TRBJ2-5; CDR3nt: TGTGCCAGCAGCTTAGGGCTAGCGGGAAGAGAGACCCAGTACTTC; CDR3aa: CASSLGLAGRETQYF
v_gene: TRBV9; abundance: many; d_gene: TRBD1; j_gene: TRBJ2-5; CDR3nt: TGTGCCAGCAGCCATGGGACAGGGCAAGAGACCCAGTACTTC; CDR3aa: CASSHGTGQETQYF
v_gene: TRBV29-1; abundance: many; d_gene: TRBD1; j_gene: TRBJ2-5; CDR3nt: TGCAGCGTAAGACAGGGCGTGGAGACCCAGTACTTC; CDR3aa: CSVRQGVETQYF
v_gene: TRBV29-1; abundance: many; d_gene: .; j_gene: TRBJ2-3; CDR3nt: TGCAGCGTTGAGTTGCGGAGGGCCGGGAATACGCAGTATTTT; CDR3aa: CSVELRRAGNTQYF
v_gene: TRBV6-1; abundance: few; d_gene: .; j_gene: TRBJ1-5; CDR3nt: TGTGCCAGCAGTGACAGTGAGGTTCAGCCCCAGCATTTT; CDR3aa: CASSDSEVQPQHF
v_gene: TRBV28; abundance: many; d_gene: .; j_gene: TRBJ1-2; CDR3nt: TGTGCCAGCAGTCCGGTGAGGATTCACTATGGCTACACCTTC; CDR3aa: CASSPVRIHYGYTF
v_gene: TRBV12-3/TRBV12-4; abundance: many; d_gene: .; j_gene: TRBJ2-7; CDR3nt: TGTGCCAGCAGTAATGGCTACGAGCAGTACTTC; CDR3aa: CASSNGYEQYF
v_gene: TRBV19; abundance: many; d_gene: .; j_gene: TRBJ1-2; CDR3nt: TGTGCCACGAATTGGGGGGGAGGCTACACCTTC; CDR3aa: CATNWGGGYTF
v_gene: TRBV7-8; abundance: many; d_gene: .; j_gene: TRBJ1-2; CDR3nt: TGTGCCAGCAGCTTGGGGGCGAACGACTATGGCTACACCTTC; CDR3aa: CASSLGANDYGYTF
v_gene: TRBV3-1; abundance: many; d_gene: .; j_gene: TRBJ2-1; CDR3nt: TGTGCCAGCAGCCAAGTCAGGGTAAACTACAATGAGCAGTTCTTC; CDR3aa: CASSQVRVNYNEQFF
v_gene: TRBV20-1; abundance: many; d_gene: TRBD2; j_gene: TRBJ2-3; CDR3nt: TGCAGTGCTAGCGGGACTAGCGGGAGGTTCACAGATACGCAGTATTTT; CDR3aa: CSASGTSGRFTDTQYF
v_gene: TRBV20-1; abundance: many; d_gene: TRBD1; j_gene: TRBJ2-3; CDR3nt: TGCAGTGCTAGCGACAGGGGGCGGACGGGGGATACGCAGTATTTT; CDR3aa: CSASDRGRTGDTQYF
v_gene: TRBV29-1; abundance: few; d_gene: .; j_gene: TRBJ2-1; CDR3nt: TGCAGCGTTGAAGATGGTAGCGGTTCCTACAATGAGCAGTTCTTC; CDR3aa: CSVEDGSGSYNEQFF
v_gene: TRBV27; abundance: few; d_gene: TRBD2; j_gene: TRBJ2-2; CDR3nt: TGTGCCAGCAGGCCCCGGGTAGCGGGAGTTGTCGGGGAGCTGTTTTTT; CDR3aa: CASRPRVAGVVGELFF
v_gene: TRBV7-9; abundance: many; d_gene: TRBD2; j_gene: TRBJ2-1; CDR3nt: TGTGCCAGCAGCGCCCGGACTAGCGGGAGATTCAATGAGCAGTTCTTC; CDR3aa: CASSARTSGRFNEQFF
v_gene: TRBV5-5; abundance: many; d_gene: .; j_gene: TRBJ2-3; CDR3nt: TGTGCCAGCAGCTTGTTCGGCAGCTACACAGATACGCAGTATTTT; CDR3aa: CASSLFGSYTDTQYF
v_gene: TRBV7-2; abundance: many; d_gene: TRBD1; j_gene: TRBJ2-5; CDR3nt: TGTGCCAGCAGCGACCGGACAGGGCGACAAGAGACCCAGTACTTC; CDR3aa: CASSDRTGRQETQYF
v_gene: TRBV20-1; abundance: many; d_gene: .; j_gene: TRBJ2-7; CDR3nt: TGCAGTGCTAGAGGTGACCGGTCAGAAGGAGAGCAGTACTTC; CDR3aa: CSARGDRSEGEQYF
v_gene: TRBV6-2/TRBV6-3; abundance: many; d_gene: TRBD1; j_gene: TRBJ2-7; CDR3nt: TGTGCCAGCAGTGGGGACAGGGGGTACGAGCAGTACTTC; CDR3aa: CASSGDRGYEQYF
v_gene: TRBV5-1; abundance: many; d_gene: .; j_gene: TRBJ1-6; CDR3nt: TGCGCCAGCAGCTTGAACCAGCTCACCTATAATTCACCCCTCCACTTT; CDR3aa: CASSLNQLTYNSPLHF
v_gene: TRBV7-3; abundance: .; d_gene: .; j_gene: TRBJ2-2; CDR3nt: TGTGCCAGCAGCCAAACAGGGGTGTGGACCGGGGGGCTGTTTTTT; CDR3aa: CASSQTGVWTGGLFF